This note documents a single T cell receptor beta chain sequence. This entry is derived from a study of blood T cell repertoires in COVID-19. As for the study in general: The samples span acute and convalescent COVID-19 from the United States, Italy and Spain. PBMCs, B-cell-depleted T cells, or T cells provided the cDNA or gDNA that made up the material.

The CDR3 has 17 amino acids. Between the trimmed V and J ends, which lost 0 bases and 0 bases, there was a span of 13 bases. Germline loops: CDR1 SGHKS, CDR2 YYEKEE (reference sequence). Source study methods: Amplification with reference gene primers provided the estimates of nucleated cell counts. Sequencing was performed with immunoSEQ multiplex PCR; in TCRdb, only in-frame clones are kept and a portion is missing. V and J calls and clone size are copied from that table; D and trimming were computed from the DNA. The table shows fewer than 100,000 clones, with about 80% occurring only once. The sequenced sample was peripheral blood. This receptor was obtained from a man aged 65-85 years with acute or convalescent COVID-19. The chain combines TRBV5-5 with TRBJ1-5, with D possibly matching TRBD1 (6 bases). The CDR3 region has the DNA TGTGCCAGCAGCTTGGTAGGGGGACCAAATAGCAATCAGCCCCAGCATTTT. Amino acids: CASSLVGGPNSNQPQHF.